The present T cell receptor beta chain was sequenced within a study of cytomegalovirus exposure and HLA in healthy donors. V shed 5 bases and J 1 base; nucleotides not matched to a gene: 3. This CDR3 has 15 amino acids. Germline-derived CDR1 and CDR2 are ENHRY and SYGVKD. The PCR used 60 Vbeta and 13 Jbeta primers. Sequencing was performed with immunoSEQ multiplex PCR; in TCRdb, only in-frame clones are kept and a portion is missing. Of some 120,000 clones detected, more than 75% appear once; the ten largest clones hold roughly 3.5%. A note on this clone: Its antigen remains unknown.

Study outcomes and limitations: By HLA locus, TCR association rates varied in a later analysis, with DRB1 showing the most and HLA-C the fewest. Excluded: some indistinguishable V segments such as TRBV6-2 and TRBV6-3. According to the study, 160 or so TCR beta chains were cytomegalovirus-associated.

Healthy donors of bone marrow made up the group. Sample: PBMCs. V is TRBV10-3 and J is TRBJ2-1, with TRBD1 matching 9 bases. The TCR comes from a middle-aged man in good health and CMV-seronegative. The CDR3, as DNA: TGTGCCATCAGTACCGGGACAGGGTCCTACAATGAGCAGTTCTTC. This gives the protein CAISTGTGSYNEQFF.